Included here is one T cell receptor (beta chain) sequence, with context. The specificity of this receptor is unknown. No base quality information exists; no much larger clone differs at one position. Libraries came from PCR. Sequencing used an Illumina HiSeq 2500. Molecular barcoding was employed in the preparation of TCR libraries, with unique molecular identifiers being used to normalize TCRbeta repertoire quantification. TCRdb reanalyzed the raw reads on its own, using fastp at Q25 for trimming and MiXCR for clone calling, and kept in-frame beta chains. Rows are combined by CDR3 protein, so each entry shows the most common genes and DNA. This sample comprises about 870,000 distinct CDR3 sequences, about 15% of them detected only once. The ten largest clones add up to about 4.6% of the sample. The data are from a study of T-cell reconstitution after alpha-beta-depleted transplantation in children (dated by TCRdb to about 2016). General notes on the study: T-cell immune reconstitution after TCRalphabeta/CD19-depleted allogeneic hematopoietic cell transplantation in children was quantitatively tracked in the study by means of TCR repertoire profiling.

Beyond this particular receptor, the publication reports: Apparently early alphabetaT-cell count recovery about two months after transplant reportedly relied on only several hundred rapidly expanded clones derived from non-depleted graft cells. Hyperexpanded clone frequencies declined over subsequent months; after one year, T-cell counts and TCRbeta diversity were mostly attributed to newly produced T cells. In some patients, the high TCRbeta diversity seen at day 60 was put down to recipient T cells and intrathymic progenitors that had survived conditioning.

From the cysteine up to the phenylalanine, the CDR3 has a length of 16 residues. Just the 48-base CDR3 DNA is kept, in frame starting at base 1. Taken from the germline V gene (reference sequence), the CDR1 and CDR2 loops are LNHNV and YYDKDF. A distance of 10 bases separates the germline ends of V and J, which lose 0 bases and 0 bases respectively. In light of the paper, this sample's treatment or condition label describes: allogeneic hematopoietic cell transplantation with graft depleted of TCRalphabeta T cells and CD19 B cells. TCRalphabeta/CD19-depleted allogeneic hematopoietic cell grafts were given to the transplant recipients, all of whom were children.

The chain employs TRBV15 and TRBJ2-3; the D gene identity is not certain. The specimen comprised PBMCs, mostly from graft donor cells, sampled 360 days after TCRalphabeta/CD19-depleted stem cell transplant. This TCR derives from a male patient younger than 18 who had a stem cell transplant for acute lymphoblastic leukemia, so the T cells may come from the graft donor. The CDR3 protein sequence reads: CATSRDKGDSTDTQYF. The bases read TGTGCCACCAGCAGAGACAAGGGTGACAGCACAGATACGCAGTATTTT.